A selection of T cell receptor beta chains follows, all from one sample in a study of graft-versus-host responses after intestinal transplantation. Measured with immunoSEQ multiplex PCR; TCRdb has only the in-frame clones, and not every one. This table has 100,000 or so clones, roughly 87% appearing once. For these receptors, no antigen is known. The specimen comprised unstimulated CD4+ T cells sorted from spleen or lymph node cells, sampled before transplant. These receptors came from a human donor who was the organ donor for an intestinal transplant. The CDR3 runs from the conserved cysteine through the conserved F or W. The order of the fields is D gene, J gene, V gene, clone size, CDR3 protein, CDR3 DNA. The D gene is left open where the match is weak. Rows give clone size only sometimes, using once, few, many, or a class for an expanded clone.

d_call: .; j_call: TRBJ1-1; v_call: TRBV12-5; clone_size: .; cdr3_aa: CASGPSRGLNTEAFF; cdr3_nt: TGTGCTAGTGGCCCAAGTCGGGGTTTGAACACTGAAGCTTTCTTT
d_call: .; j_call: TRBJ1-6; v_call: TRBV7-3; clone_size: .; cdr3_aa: CASSLILNSPLHF; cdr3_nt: TGTGCCAGCAGCTTAATTCTAAACTCACCCCTCCACTTT
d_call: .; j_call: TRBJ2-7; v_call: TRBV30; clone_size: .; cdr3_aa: CAWSVRGRQHRETYEQYF; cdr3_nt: TGTGCCTGGAGTGTAAGGGGCAGACAACACCGCGAAACCTACGAGCAGTACTTC
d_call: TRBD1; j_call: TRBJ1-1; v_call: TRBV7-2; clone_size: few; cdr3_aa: CASSLGGQGMGEAFF; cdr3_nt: TGTGCCAGCAGCTTAGGAGGACAGGGGATGGGGGAAGCTTTCTTT
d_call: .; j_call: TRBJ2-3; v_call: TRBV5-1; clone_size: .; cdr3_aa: CASSFQGDPSTDTQYF; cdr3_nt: TGCGCCAGCAGCTTCCAAGGGGATCCTAGCACAGATACGCAGTATTTT
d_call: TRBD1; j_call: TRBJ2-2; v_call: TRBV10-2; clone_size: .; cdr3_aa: CASAATGGLGGELFF; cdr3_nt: TGCGCCAGCGCCGCTACAGGGGGCCTGGGCGGGGAGCTGTTTTTT
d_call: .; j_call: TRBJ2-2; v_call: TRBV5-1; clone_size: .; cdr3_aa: CASSLGERGTGELFF; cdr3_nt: TGCGCCAGCAGCTTGGGGGAGAGGGGTACCGGGGAGCTGTTTTTT
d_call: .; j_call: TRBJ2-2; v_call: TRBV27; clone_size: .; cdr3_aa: CASSFQRTNTGELFF; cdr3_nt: TGTGCCAGCAGTTTTCAGAGAACGAACACCGGGGAGCTGTTTTTT
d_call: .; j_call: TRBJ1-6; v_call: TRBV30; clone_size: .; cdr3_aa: CAWSVRRLGSPLHF; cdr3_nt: TGTGCCTGGAGTGTTCGGCGACTTGGGTCACCCCTCCACTTT
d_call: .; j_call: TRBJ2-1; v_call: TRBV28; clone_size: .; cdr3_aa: CASSLGGAKGNNEQFF; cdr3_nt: TGTGCCAGCAGCCTAGGGGGGGCTAAGGGGAACAATGAGCAGTTCTTC
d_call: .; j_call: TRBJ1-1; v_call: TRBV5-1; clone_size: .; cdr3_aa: CASSRIVQTEAFF; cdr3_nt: TGCGCCAGCAGCCGCATTGTACAAACTGAAGCTTTCTTT